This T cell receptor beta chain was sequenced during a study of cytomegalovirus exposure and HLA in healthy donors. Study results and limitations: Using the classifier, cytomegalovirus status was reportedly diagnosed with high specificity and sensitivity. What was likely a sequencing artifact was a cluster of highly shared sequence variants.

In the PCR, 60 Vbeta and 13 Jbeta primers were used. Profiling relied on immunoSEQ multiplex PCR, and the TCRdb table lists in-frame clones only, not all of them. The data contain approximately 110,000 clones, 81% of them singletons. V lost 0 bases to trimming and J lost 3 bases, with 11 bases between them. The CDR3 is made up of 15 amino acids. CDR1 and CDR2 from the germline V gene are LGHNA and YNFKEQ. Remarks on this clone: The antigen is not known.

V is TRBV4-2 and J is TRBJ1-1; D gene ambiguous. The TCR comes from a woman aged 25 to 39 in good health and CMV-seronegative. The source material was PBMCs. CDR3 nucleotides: TGTGCCAGCAGCCAAGATTCGGCGGGGTACACTGAAGCTTTCTTT. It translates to CASSQDSAGYTEAFF.